These 4 T cell receptor beta chains were sequenced from one sample in a study of OX40 agonist ivuxolimab in advanced cancers. Using immunoSEQ multiplex PCR, the repertoire was profiled, and TCRdb retains in-frame clones only, with some absent. The data contain roughly 87,000 clones, 92% of them seen just once; the ten biggest clones take up less than 10%. The material was CD4+ or CD8+ T cells sorted from blood, obtained in a trial of the OX40 agonist ivuxolimab. These receptors all come from an adult with an advanced solid tumor such as melanoma, head and neck, liver or kidney cancer.

The gene calls are TRBV13 and TRBJ2-1; the D is unclear. Per germline, CDR1 PRHDT and CDR2 FYEKMQ (reference sequence). V gave up 4 bases and J gave up 7 bases, with 11 bases separating them. The CDR3 runs to 13 residues. CDR3 sequence reads: CASSSGGSNEQFF. The CDR3 DNA sequence: TGTGCCAGCAGCTCCGGCGGATCAAATGAGCAGTTCTTC.

The genes are TRBV14 and TRBJ2-1; no clear D gene. Germline V gives CDR1 SGHDN, CDR2 FVKESK. Deletions cut 0 bases from V and 4 bases from J, with 13 bases between. This CDR3 is built from 16 residues. CDR3 loop: CASSQEGRNPYNEQFF. Written as DNA, the CDR3 is TGTGCCAGCAGCCAAGAAGGCCGCAACCCGTACAATGAGCAGTTCTTC. The full variable domain, its missing parts supplied by reference TRBV14 and TRBJ2-1, is EAGVTQFPSHSVIEKGQTVTLRCDPISGHDNLYWYRRVMGKEIKFLLHFVKESKQDESGMPNNRFLAERTGGTYSTLKVQPAELEDSGVYFCASSQEGRNPYNEQFFGPGTRLTVL.

The chain carries TRBV21-1 and TRBJ1-1; the table's D call, TRBD1, has no DNA check behind it. TRBV21-1 is a pseudogene segment. The CDR3 has 16 residues. In nucleotides, the CDR3 is TGTGCCAGCAGCAAACAAGAAGGCAGGGGAAACACTGAAGCTTTCTTT. This gives the protein CASSKQEGRGNTEAFF.

The chain is built from TRBV6-6 and TRBJ2-3; D gene uncertain. This CDR3 comprises 12 residues. The V gene's germline CDR1 is MNHNY and CDR2 SVGAGI (reference sequence). Trimming removed 5 bases at V and 5 bases at J, with 8 bases between. CDR3 in DNA: TGTGCCAGCAGTGCCCCAGAAGATACGCAGTATTTT. This encodes CASSAPEDTQYF.